The sequence of this T cell receptor beta chain was determined in a study of blood T cell repertoires in COVID-19. As for the study in general: COVID-19 samples collected from the United States, Italy and Spain covered acute and convalescent phases. PBMCs, B-cell-depleted T cells, or T cells provided the cDNA or gDNA that made up the material.

As handled by the study authors: Estimated nucleated cell counts came from reference gene primer amplification. Libraries were prepared by immunoSEQ multiplex PCR; TCRdb keeps only in-frame clonotypes and omits some of them. The DNA was the basis for D and trimming; V, J and clone size are from that table. The repertoire holds roughly 260,000 clones, around 89% seen once, with roughly 4% in the top ten. Trimming cost V 4 bases and J 3 bases; bases outside gene matches: 7. CDR3 length: 16 residues. Germline V gene lookup returns CDR1 SGHDT and CDR2 YYEEEE. The TCR comes from a man aged 55 to 70 who had recovered from COVID-19. Sequencing was performed on peripheral blood. The gene calls are TRBV5-6 and TRBJ2-1; 10 nucleotides match TRBD1. CDR3 protein: CASSNPGQGHYNEQFF. The CDR3 region has the DNA TGTGCCAGCAGCAACCCGGGACAGGGGCACTACAATGAGCAGTTCTTC.